The next 7 T cell receptor beta chains were all read from a single sample in a study of blood T cell repertoires in COVID-19. The protocol was immunoSEQ multiplex PCR, while the TCRdb copy is restricted to in-frame clones and leaves out a portion. Here the sample spans 55,000 to 65,000 clones, roughly 89% being singletons. Sequences were obtained from peripheral blood. These receptors all stem from a woman between 55 and 75 years old with COVID-19, enrolled during active disease.

The chain links TRBV5-4 to TRBJ2-3; 9 nucleotides line up with TRBD2. The CDR3 covers 17 residues. V gave up 0 bases and J gave up 2 bases; unmatched junction bases: 7. Looked up from germline, CDR1 is SGHNT and CDR2 is YYREEE (reference sequence). CDR3 residues: CASSLGGRASLTDTQYF. CDR3 DNA sequence: TGTGCCAGCAGCTTGGGCGGGAGGGCCTCACTCACAGATACGCAGTATTTT.

The chain links TRBV9 to TRBJ2-1; TRBD2 aligns across 14 bases. Per the germline V gene, CDR1 is SGDLS and CDR2 is YYNGEE. The CDR3 length is 18 residues. Trimming removed 4 bases from V and 2 bases from J; junction bases left unmatched: 8. Here the CDR3 DNA reads TGTGCCAGCAGCCCCATCGGGACTAGCGGGGGAGCCTACAATGAGCAGTTCTTC. Protein product: CASSPIGTSGGAYNEQFF.

This chain links TRBV27 with TRBJ2-1; 9 bases are shared with TRBD2. CDR3 length: 16 amino acids. In germline, CDR1 is MNHEY, CDR2 SMNVEV (reference sequence). V was clipped by 4 bases and J by 5 bases; unmatched bases: 9. This CDR3 reads CASSWVSGRPNNEQFF. CDR3 DNA sequence: TGTGCCAGCAGTTGGGTTAGCGGGAGACCAAACAATGAGCAGTTCTTC.

This clone appeared a few times. The chain is built from TRBV7-2 and TRBJ2-5; TRBD1 might be the D (6 bases). Germline V gene lookup returns CDR1 SGHTA and CDR2 FQGNSA. With 5 bases removed from V and 10 bases from J, the gap between germline ends came to 11 bases. The CDR3 sequence is 11 residues long. The chain's CDR3 is CASSKRQDQYF. CDR3 DNA sequence: TGTGCCAGCAGCAAGCGACAGGACCAGTACTTC.

This clone appeared a single time. The CDR3 nucleotides read TGTGCCATCAGTTTCAGGGACAATGAGCAGTTCTTC. Its translation is CAISFRDNEQFF. The rearrangement uses TRBV10-3 and TRBJ2-1; TRBD1 might be the D (5 bases). This CDR3 is built from 12 residues. V was shortened by 5 bases and J by 5 bases, with 7 bases between the two germline ends. Germline V gives CDR1 ENHRY, CDR2 SYGVKD.

This CDR3 reads CATKGAATNEKLFF. The CDR3 region has the DNA TGTGCCACCAAGGGGGCTGCAACTAATGAAAAACTGTTTTTT. This sequence joins TRBV19 and TRBJ1-4; 7 positions agree with TRBD1. Looked up from germline, CDR1 is LNHDA and CDR2 is SQIVND (reference sequence). This CDR3 region has 14 residues. With 10 bases clipped from V and 0 bases from J, the junction kept 5 bases outside the gene matches.

This chain joins TRBV18 and TRBJ1-6; D unresolved. The V gene's germline CDR1 is KGHSH and CDR2 LQKENI. The CDR3 is 15 residues long. With 3 bases removed from V and 8 bases from J, the gap between germline ends came to 14 bases. The CDR3 loop reads CASSPWSSSDSPLHF. Here the CDR3 DNA reads TGTGCCAGCTCACCTTGGTCTTCGAGCGATTCACCCCTCCACTTT.